One sample yielded the 14 T cell receptor beta chains listed below, sequenced in a study of blood T cells in healthy people across ages. A J-beta primer mix and a sample-barcoded 5' primer were used in a second PCR of roughly 6 to 12 cycles. Using its own MiXCR run on the 5' RACE reads, TCRdb lists one record per CDR3 protein. Among roughly 800,000 distinct CDR3 sequences listed, 53% were seen once. The specimen sequenced was blood. The receptors stem from a man older than 75 in good health.

The chain recombines TRBV6-5 with TRBJ2-3; tentative D call: TRBD2 (5 bases). Trimming removed 8 bases at V and 1 base at J, with 13 bases between. The CDR3 length is 14 residues. CDR1 MNHEY and CDR2 SVGAGI come from the germline V gene. This CDR3 reads CASRTSGGTDTQYF. The CDR3 DNA reads as TGTGCCAGCCGGACGAGCGGAGGCACAGATACGCAGTATTTT.

This clonotype came up a few times. The rearrangement uses TRBV12-3 or TRBV12-4 and TRBJ2-1; TRBD2 agrees at 8 bases. The trim removed 7 bases at V and 15 bases at J, leaving 14 bases unmatched. The CDR3 is made up of 13 amino acids. CDR3 in amino acids: CASTQGGSGNRFF. The CDR3 DNA reads TGTGCCAGCACCCAAGGGGGTAGCGGGAATCGGTTCTTC.

The CDR3, as DNA: TGCAGTGCTAGAGATCAACTGGGGGGTGAAAAACTGTTTTTT. It encodes CSARDQLGGEKLFF. The rearrangement links TRBV20-1 to TRBJ1-4; D possibly corresponds to TRBD1 (5 bases). Trimming took off 0 bases at V and 7 bases at J, with 12 bases between the two ends. The CDR3 consists of 14 residues. Per the germline V gene, CDR1 is DFQATT and CDR2 is SNEGSKA (reference sequence).

The chain joins TRBV28 to TRBJ2-7; D gene uncertain. Germline V CDR1 and CDR2: MDHEN, SYDVKM. The CDR3 loop spans 15 amino acids. The V end lost 2 bases, the J end lost 7 bases, and 18 bases lay between the germline ends. The CDR3 sequence: CASSLLLLGEQEQYF. In DNA form, the CDR3 reads TGTGCCAGCAGTTTACTACTTCTTGGCGAACAAGAGCAGTACTTC.

The chain has TRBV7-3 and TRBJ2-7; D might be TRBD1 (7 bases). This CDR3 is 16 amino acids long. Trimming stripped 0 bases from V and 1 base from J, with 13 bases between. Germline-derived CDR1 and CDR2 are SGHTA and FQGTGA. The CDR3 region is CASSLTGGQPSYEQYF. The DNA for the CDR3 is TGTGCCAGCAGCTTAACGGGGGGACAGCCGTCCTACGAGCAGTACTTC.

The chain has TRBV5-1 and TRBJ2-5; D ambiguous. This CDR3 contains 13 residues. Germline V CDR1 and CDR2: SGHRS, YFSETQ. The V and J ends lost 5 bases and 0 bases respectively, with 8 bases between them. CDR3 nucleotides: TGCGCCAGCAGTAAAATGGACCAAGAGACCCAGTACTTC. Translating it yields CASSKMDQETQYF.

The J gene is TRBJ2-7, the V gene TRBV7-9; perhaps TRBD1 as D (5 bases). CDR1 and CDR2 (germline): SEHNR, FQNEAQ (reference sequence). This CDR3 spans 15 amino acids. V was pared by 2 bases and J by 2 bases, with 13 bases between. The DNA for the CDR3 is TGTGCCAGCAGCTTACGCAGGGCCCTGGCCTACGAGCAGTACTTC. It yields the protein CASSLRRALAYEQYF.

This sequence joins TRBV11-1 and TRBJ2-6; TRBD1 matches at 7 bases. Losses at the gene ends were 5 bases for V and 0 bases for J; bases not matched to a gene: 22. The CDR3 contains 22 residues. CDR1 is SGHAT and CDR2 is FQDESV in the germline V gene (reference sequence). CDR3 protein: CASSQKGEPAGGVSSGANVLTF. The CDR3 DNA sequence: TGTGCCAGCAGCCAGAAAGGAGAACCCGCAGGGGGTGTAAGCTCTGGGGCCAACGTCCTGACTTTC.

The chain carries TRBV7-7 and TRBJ2-4, with 7 bases that match TRBD1. V lost 11 bases and J lost 2; bases outside the gene matches: 9. The germline CDR1 and CDR2 sequences are SSHAT and FNYEAQ (reference sequence). The CDR3 runs to 14 residues. The chain's CDR3 is CASKGAISKNIQYF. The DNA for the CDR3 is TGTGCCTCCAAGGGGGCGATTTCCAAAAACATTCAGTACTTC.

The V and J genes are TRBV12-3 or TRBV12-4 and TRBJ1-1; D is perhaps TRBD1 (5 bases). V was pared by 4 bases and J by 4 bases, with 16 bases between. The CDR3 runs 15 residues. The CDR3 protein is CASSSSLGQITEAFF. The CDR3 nucleotides are TGTGCCAGCAGTTCATCTTTGGGGCAGATCACTGAAGCTTTCTTT.

The chain carries TRBV21-1 and TRBJ2-3; TRBD1, the table's D call, was not compared with the DNA. TRBV21-1 is an annotated pseudogene. The CDR3 loop spans 19 amino acids. The CDR3: CASSKGLPRRDRSTDTQYF. The CDR3 nucleotides read TGTGCCAGCAGCAAAGGTCTCCCTCGCCGGGACAGAAGCACAGATACGCAGTATTTT.

J is TRBJ2-1 and V is TRBV15; a possible D gene is TRBD2 (5 bases). The CDR3 runs 12 residues. Trimming stripped 5 bases from V and 9 bases from J, with 11 bases between. Germline values: CDR1 LNHNV, CDR2 YYDKDF (reference sequence). The CDR3 reads CATSGLWGEQFF. DNA of the CDR3: TGTGCCACCAGCGGACTCTGGGGTGAGCAGTTCTTC.

V gene TRBV6-2 or TRBV6-3 combines with J gene TRBJ2-4; no definite D call. CDR1 is MNHEY, CDR2 SVGEGT, per germline. The V and J ends lost 2 bases and 4 bases respectively, with 3 bases between them. The CDR3 has 12 residues. This chain's CDR3 is CASSYVKNIQYF. Written as DNA, the CDR3 is TGTGCCAGCAGTTACGTGAAAAACATTCAGTACTTC.

The chain uses TRBV3-1 and TRBJ2-5; 8 bases match TRBD1. CDR1 is LGHDT and CDR2 is YNNKEL in the germline V gene (reference sequence). The CDR3 totals 15 residues. Trimming removed 5 bases from V and 5 bases from J; junction bases left unmatched: 10. The CDR3 DNA follows: TGTGCCAGCAGCGCATTCGCAGGGGGCGCGGAGACCCAGTACTTC. It is translated as CASSAFAGGAETQYF.